The source of this T cell receptor beta chain is a study of glioma-infiltrating T cells (dated by TCRdb to 2015 to 2016). Background for the entire study: Low-grade gliomas were represented by WHO grade II oligodendrogliomas or astrocytomas, and glioblastomas were represented by WHO grade IV tumors that were sampled at initial rather than recurrent diagnosis. Glioma patients received dexamethasone for six or fewer days before surgery. Blood libraries targeted about 4.5- to 10-fold sequencing coverage of around 950,000 peripheral T cells. Glioma tissue, non-neoplastic brain tissue and matched peripheral blood mononuclear cells were used as sources from which TCR alpha- and beta-chain repertoires were sequenced. Each tissue-infiltrating repertoire was compared with the same patient's peripheral blood repertoire to measure divergence between tissue and blood T-cell populations. Three low-grade glioma patients, roughly eight primary glioblastoma patients and three non-glioma patients contributing non-neoplastic brain tissue were included in the paired cohort. Study-wide findings and limitations: The group comparisons were based on small numbers of patients: three non-neoplastic, three low-grade glioma and roughly eight glioblastoma patients. Tissue and blood shared very few CDR3 sequences, a result attributed to high CDR3 diversity and limited sampling. Patients with low tissue-blood divergence were marked by a signature set of shared blood CDR3 motifs, and this signature set was depleted in highly divergent patients. VJ-independent divergence between tissue and blood was below expectation in non-neoplastic patients but above expectation in all gliomas, especially low-grade gliomas.

TCR alpha and beta CDR3 regions were amplified with the iRepertoire nested amplicon-rescue multiplex PCR (arm-PCR) platform from RNA. The input for one-step reverse transcription and amplification was roughly 100-450 ng of either tissue mRNA or PBMC total RNA. After bead purification, a secondary multiplex PCR added Illumina adapters, and libraries were gel-purified between 200 and 400 bp. Demultiplexing relied on internal 6-nucleotide barcodes carried by the libraries. Sequencing of the libraries was done on an Illumina MiSeq using 2x220 or 2x250 nucleotide paired-end reads. The original pipeline was this. Paired reads were merged using FLASH 1.2.11 and were aligned to the GRCh37 human genome using BWA-MEM, after which TRA and TRB reads were extracted. For V and J assignment, an IMGT-derived reference of cassette sequences and CDR3 motifs that included pseudogenes was used. Reads were translated in three frames, and productive CDR3s were defined as those with a C...FGXG motif and no stop codons. Clonotypes were defined as unique combinations of V-J cassette pair and CDR3 amino acid sequence. Filtering of reads was based on Hamming distance, with the threshold set by the sequence error rate of each sample in mapped regions. TCRdb trimmed public reads at Q25 via fastp, called clones via MiXCR and kept in-frame beta chains. A single entry per CDR3 protein holds the most common genes and DNA from its merged rows. What appears here as the V and J calls and clone size reflects TCRdb's work, not the paper's. This sample lists 300,000 to 450,000 distinct CDR3 sequences; roughly two fifths were detected once. The leading ten clones occupy around 12% of the sample.

Surgical brain or tumor specimens were cryofrozen in liquid nitrogen immediately after resection, and peripheral blood cells were collected concurrently. About this clonotype: No cognate antigen has been identified for it. This clone may be a read error of a much larger clone one base away.

The CDR3 measures 14 amino acids from cysteine to phenylalanine. CDR3 DNA is the only sequence kept; it has 42 bases, read in frame from the first base. V gives up 6 bases and J gives up 0 bases, and the segment between their germline ends measures 12 bases. In the germline V gene, CDR1 corresponds to MNHEY and CDR2 to SVGAGI. The sequence is built from TRBV6-5 and TRBJ2-7; no D segment can be confidently identified. The sequenced sample consisted of glioma tissue, nonneoplastic brain tissue, or PBMCs (not recorded which). The clonotype was recovered from a human donor with low-grade glioma or glioblastoma, undergoing nonglioma brain surgery, or in good health (not recorded which). The CDR3 region: CASRAMYGSYEQYF. The sequence in DNA is TGTGCCAGCAGAGCCATGTACGGCTCCTACGAGCAGTACTTC.